Listed here are 27 T cell receptor beta chains from one sample, sequenced in a study of shared clonotypes between healthy human individuals. CD8 cells classed as naive were CD45RO-negative and positively selected for CCR7, excluding terminally differentiated effector memory CD45RA+ cells. Method: immunoSEQ multiplex PCR; TCRdb's copy keeps in-frame clones and lacks some. The top ten hold around 1.2% of the sample, which has 1.5 million to 2.5 million clones, approximately 94% seen once. Sequenced sample: naive CD8+ T cells sorted from blood. The source is a man aged 18 to 29 in good health.

The rearrangement uses TRBV9 and TRBJ2-2, with 7 positions matching TRBD1. Germline V lookup: CDR1 SGDLS, CDR2 YYNGEE. V trimming: 0 bases; J trimming: 4 bases; junction bases outside the gene matches: 3. This CDR3 comprises 15 residues. CDR3 protein: CASSVGDRSTGELFF. The DNA of the CDR3 is TGTGCCAGCAGCGTAGGGGACAGAAGCACCGGGGAGCTGTTTTTT.

The rearrangement links TRBV5-1 to TRBJ2-2, with 8 bases matching TRBD2. CDR1 is SGHRS and CDR2 is YFSETQ in the germline V gene. This CDR3 has 15 residues. The V and J ends lost 5 bases and 3 bases, in that order; junction bases with no gene match: 6. The CDR3 DNA reads TGCGCCAGCAGTCCCGGGGGGGTCGACACCGGGGAGCTGTTTTTT. Its protein is CASSPGGVDTGELFF.

The chain is built from TRBV2 and TRBJ2-5; a possible D gene is TRBD2 (7 bases). The germline V gene has CDR1 SNHLY and CDR2 FYNNEI. The CDR3 has 12 amino acids. The V and J ends lost 10 bases and 6 bases respectively, with 15 bases between them. The CDR3 is CAIGGGQKTQYF. The CDR3 DNA reads as TGTGCCATTGGGGGGGGGCAAAAGACCCAGTACTTC. Complete variable domain (other parts from reference TRBV2 and TRBJ2-5): EPEVTQTPSHQVTQMGQEVILRCVPISNHLYFYWYRQILGQKVEFLVSFYNNEISEKSEIFDDQFSVERPDGSNFTLKIRSTKLEDSAMYFCAIGGGQKTQYFGPGTRLLVL.

The chain employs TRBV19 and TRBJ2-7, with D unclear. CDR3 length: 13 amino acids. Deletions cut 5 bases from V and 2 bases from J, with 10 bases between. CDR1 is LNHDA and CDR2 is SQIVND in the germline V gene (reference sequence). CDR3 sequence: CASSDTVAYEQYF. In nucleotides, the CDR3 is TGTGCCAGTAGTGATACAGTGGCCTACGAGCAGTACTTC. Complete variable domain (other parts from reference TRBV19 and TRBJ2-7): DGGITQSPKYLFRKEGQNVTLSCEQNLNHDAMYWYRQDPGQGLRLIYYSQIVNDFQKGDIAEGYSVSREKKESFPLTVTSAQKNPTAFYLCASSDTVAYEQYFGPGTRLTVT.

The chain has TRBV7-6 and TRBJ2-2; D is unresolved. Per the germline V gene, CDR1 is SGHVS and CDR2 is FNYEAQ. Trimming removed 5 bases at V and 3 bases at J, with 16 bases between. This CDR3 comprises 16 residues. CDR3 region: CASSVSPLGHTGELFF. In DNA, the CDR3 is TGTGCCAGCAGCGTCTCACCCCTAGGCCACACCGGGGAGCTGTTTTTT.

The CDR3 DNA reads as TGTGCCAGCAGCGCACTAGCGGGGCCCCCCTACGAGCAGTACTTC. Its protein product is CASSALAGPPYEQYF. The V gene is TRBV2, the J gene TRBJ2-7; TRBD2 matches 10 bases. Germline V CDR1 and CDR2: SNHLY, FYNNEI. This CDR3 has 15 residues. V was pared by 6 bases and J by 2 bases, with 7 bases of the junction left unmatched.

The chain employs TRBV7-6 and TRBJ2-2, with D maybe TRBD2 (6 bases). Germline CDR1 is SGHVS and CDR2 is FNYEAQ. The length of the CDR3 is 13 residues. Trimming removed 5 bases at V and 5 bases at J, with 9 bases between. The chain's CDR3 is CASSPRGTGELFF. The CDR3 region has the DNA TGTGCCAGCAGCCCCCGGGGGACCGGGGAGCTGTTTTTT. Supplemented by reference TRBV7-6 and TRBJ2-2, the full variable domain reads GAGVSQSPRYKVTKRGQDVALRCDPISGHVSLYWYRQALGQGPEFLTYFNYEAQQDKSGLPNDRFSAERPEGSISTLTIQRTEQRDSAMYRCASSPRGTGELFFGEGSRLTVL.

The CDR3 sequence: CASRGREKGYEQYF. CDR3 DNA: TGTGCCAGCAGGGGGCGGGAGAAGGGCTACGAGCAGTACTTC. The rearrangement links TRBV27 to TRBJ2-7; 7 nucleotides match TRBD2. The CDR3 loop spans 14 amino acids. Germline V gene sequence: CDR1 MNHEY, CDR2 SMNVEV (reference sequence). Germline trimming cut 6 bases from V and 3 bases from J; bases unmatched to any gene: 8.

V usage is TRBV10-3 and J usage is TRBJ2-5, with TRBD2 identical over 9 bases. Per germline, CDR1 ENHRY and CDR2 SYGVKD. The CDR3 consists of 16 residues. J lost 10 bases, V lost 2 bases, and 14 bases had no gene match. CDR3 sequence (DNA): TGTGCCATCAGTGAGGGCGCATCCGGCGGGGGGGACGGCCAGTACTTC. The encoded protein is CAISEGASGGGDGQYF.

This clone was seen a few times. The rearrangement uses TRBV15 and TRBJ1-6; D gene ambiguous. V was pared by 4 bases and J by 3 bases, with 16 bases between. Germline CDR1 LNHNV, CDR2 YYDKDF (reference sequence). The length of the CDR3 is 17 residues. The CDR3 DNA follows: TGTGCCACCAGCACAGGCCTTTCTGAAGTCTATAATTCACCCCTCCACTTT. Translated: CATSTGLSEVYNSPLHF.

V and J are TRBV7-9 and TRBJ2-1, with no clear D. Trimming shortened V by 2 bases and J by 0 bases, and 20 bases separated the two germline ends. Germline assignment: CDR1 SEHNR and CDR2 FQNEAQ (reference sequence). The CDR3 is 19 amino acids. This CDR3 is CASSLSAIVGLSSYNEQFF. As DNA, the CDR3 is TGTGCCAGCAGCTTAAGTGCGATTGTGGGGTTGAGCTCCTACAATGAGCAGTTCTTC.

J is TRBJ2-7 and V is TRBV28; D gene uncertain. This CDR3 is built from 14 residues. Germline-derived CDR1 and CDR2 are MDHEN and SYDVKM. V dropped 3 bases and J dropped 2 bases, with 11 bases sitting between them. In DNA form, the CDR3 reads TGTGCCAGCAGTTTCATCGGTTGGCCCTACGAGCAGTACTTC. It yields the protein CASSFIGWPYEQYF.

This sequence joins TRBV7-9 and TRBJ1-1, with D unresolved. V lost 2 bases, J lost 10 bases, and 14 bases lay in between. The CDR3 loop spans 13 amino acids. Looked up from germline, CDR1 is SEHNR and CDR2 is FQNEAQ (reference sequence). CDR3 coding DNA: TGTGCCAGCAGCTTAAGGAGTCCGGAGGGAGCTTTCTTT. Translated, it gives CASSLRSPEGAFF.

The chain is built from TRBV19 and TRBJ2-7; 8 bases align to TRBD2. J was trimmed by 2 bases and V by 3 bases; bases with no gene match: 6. This CDR3 has 15 residues. Germline V gene data show CDR1 as LNHDA and CDR2 as SQIVND (reference sequence). The CDR3 region is CASSMRAGGPYEQYF. For the CDR3, the DNA is TGTGCCAGTAGTATGAGGGCGGGGGGACCCTACGAGCAGTACTTC. Full variable domain (rest looked up from reference TRBV19 and TRBJ2-7): DGGITQSPKYLFRKEGQNVTLSCEQNLNHDAMYWYRQDPGQGLRLIYYSQIVNDFQKGDIAEGYSVSREKKESFPLTVTSAQKNPTAFYLCASSMRAGGPYEQYFGPGTRLTVT.

This clone was detected only once. Other DNA sequences from this sample encode an identical CDR3 as well. The genes are TRBV28 and TRBJ2-7, with TRBD2 as a possible D gene (6 bases). Germline V gene lookup returns CDR1 MDHEN and CDR2 SYDVKM. CDR3 size: 14 residues. V lost 1 base and J 1 base, leaving 8 bases between the germline ends. In DNA form, the CDR3 reads TGTGCCAGCAGTTTATCGGGAGAATCCTACGAGCAGTACTTC. Protein sequence: CASSLSGESYEQYF.

The rearrangement joins TRBV7-2 to TRBJ2-3; 7 positions match TRBD2. V dropped 2 bases and J dropped 7; count of bases not matched to a gene: 15. This CDR3 contains 17 residues. The germline gives CDR1 SGHTA, CDR2 FQGNSA. The CDR3 DNA follows: TGTGCCAGCAGCTTAATCTTAATAGCGGGCAGGATGAATACGCAGTATTTT. Its translation is CASSLILIAGRMNTQYF.

V and J are TRBV7-9 and TRBJ1-2; no clear D. Trimming took off 6 bases at V and 4 bases at J, with 18 bases between the two ends. Germline V CDR1 and CDR2: SEHNR, FQNEAQ (reference sequence). The CDR3 is made up of 15 amino acids. CDR3 amino acids: CASSSSSTETYGYTF. In DNA, the CDR3 is TGTGCCAGCAGTTCTAGTAGTACAGAGACCTATGGCTACACCTTC.

The count of this clone is one. V and J are TRBV9 and TRBJ2-7, with TRBD1 matching over 11 bases. Losses at the gene ends were 0 bases for V and 4 bases for J; bases not matched to a gene: 6. The germline V gene has CDR1 SGDLS and CDR2 YYNGEE. The CDR3 consists of 16 residues. The CDR3 nucleotides are TGTGCCAGCAGCGTAGGAGGACAGGGGGCTGGGTACGAGCAGTACTTC. It specifies CASSVGGQGAGYEQYF.

This sequence joins TRBV19 and TRBJ1-1, with no clear D. This CDR3 has 15 amino acids. V lost 3 bases, J lost 3 bases, and 14 bases lay in between. Germline CDR1 and CDR2: LNHDA and SQIVND (reference sequence). In DNA form, the CDR3 reads TGTGCCAGTAGTATCCCATTTACAAGGGACACTGAAGCTTTCTTT. Protein: CASSIPFTRDTEAFF.

The chain employs TRBV7-6 and TRBJ2-1; 9 bases match TRBD2. The CDR3 sequence is 15 residues long. V shed 5 bases and J 2 bases; nucleotides not matched to a gene: 4. Germline CDR1 is SGHVS and CDR2 is FNYEAQ. CDR3: CASSELAGAYNEQFF. DNA of the CDR3: TGTGCCAGCAGCGAGTTAGCGGGAGCCTACAATGAGCAGTTCTTC.

Notes on this clone: Different DNA sequences within this sample yield the same CDR3. The chain recombines TRBV6-5 with TRBJ1-2; D remains unclear. CDR1 is MNHEY, CDR2 SVGAGI, per germline. CDR3 size: 13 residues. V was clipped by 0 bases and J by 6 bases, with 8 bases between them. CDR3 in DNA: TGTGCCAGCAGTTACTCGATAGGAGATGGCTACACCTTC. It translates to CASSYSIGDGYTF.

The chain links TRBV6-5 to TRBJ2-7, with 7 bases matching TRBD1. V gave up 0 bases and J gave up 2 bases; unmatched junction bases: 7. Germline CDR1 is MNHEY and CDR2 is SVGAGI. This CDR3 has 16 residues. Here the CDR3 reads CASSYSATGTAYEQYF. The CDR3 region has the DNA TGTGCCAGCAGTTACTCGGCGACCGGGACAGCCTACGAGCAGTACTTC.

The V gene is TRBV4-1, the J gene TRBJ2-7; TRBD1 aligns across 8 bases. This CDR3 is built from 15 residues. Unmatched junction bases numbered 8, after V lost 1 base and J lost 6 bases. Germline V CDR1 and CDR2: MGHRA, YSYEKL. The CDR3 region is CASSQAGGLVSEQYF. CDR3 DNA sequence: TGCGCCAGCAGCCAAGCAGGGGGCCTCGTGTCCGAGCAGTACTTC.

This chain joins TRBV2 and TRBJ2-7; D gene ambiguous. V was pared by 5 bases and J by 3 bases, with 11 bases between. This CDR3 comprises 13 residues. From germline, CDR1 is SNHLY and CDR2 FYNNEI. CDR3 bases: TGTGCCAGCAGTCTCGGACCTGACTACGAGCAGTACTTC. It encodes CASSLGPDYEQYF.

The chain couples TRBV4-1 to TRBJ1-2; maybe TRBD1 (5 bases). CDR1 MGHRA and CDR2 YSYEKL come from the germline V gene. The CDR3 has 15 amino acids. V was clipped by 1 base and J by 3 bases, with 12 bases between them. The CDR3 nucleotides are TGCGCCAGCAGCCAAGCAGAGGGGAAGGACTATGGCTACACCTTC. As protein: CASSQAEGKDYGYTF.

The chain is built from TRBV4-1 and TRBJ2-1; 7 nucleotides align to TRBD2. This CDR3 has 14 residues. The V segment lost 5 bases and the J segment 3 bases; nucleotides outside the gene matches: 4. The germline V gene encodes CDR1 MGHRA and CDR2 YSYEKL. In DNA form, the CDR3 reads TGCGCCAGCAGCGAAAGGACTAGCTACAATGAGCAGTTCTTC. The encoded protein is CASSERTSYNEQFF.

This chain uses TRBV5-1 with TRBJ2-2; 13 positions agree with TRBD2. Germline V gene lookup returns CDR1 SGHRS and CDR2 YFSETQ. The CDR3 totals 18 residues. Trimming at V came to 4 bases and at J to 6 bases, leaving 12 bases not matched to a gene. CDR3 in DNA: TGCGCCAGCAGCGCCGCCGGGACTAGCGGGGTGGGAGCCGGGGAGCTGTTTTTT. Protein sequence: CASSAAGTSGVGAGELFF.